The source of this T cell receptor (beta chain) is a study of blood T cell repertoires in COVID-19. Study information: Samples of COVID-19 (acute and convalescent) were obtained from the United States, Italy and Spain. T cells, B-cell-depleted T cells, or PBMCs provided the cDNA or gDNA that served as material.

In the original workflow: Scientists estimated how many nucleated cells there were by amplifying reference gene primers. Generated by immunoSEQ multiplex PCR, the TCRdb table keeps only in-frame clones and is missing some. V and J calls and clone size are given by that table; D and trimming were obtained from the DNA. The table shows 65,000 to 80,000 clones, with 70% to 90% occurring only once. Trimming took 6 bases from V and 4 from J; bases not matched to a gene: 14. Germline V lookup: CDR1 KGHSH, CDR2 LQKENI. The CDR3 spans 16 residues. The chain carries TRBV18 and TRBJ2-5, with 7 bases fitting TRBD1. The clonotype originates from a man aged 50-60 years with active COVID-19. Input material: peripheral blood. CDR3 nucleotides: TGTGCCAGCTCCCTTCGACCGACAGGGAAGGGAGAGACCCAGTACTTC. It specifies CASSLRPTGKGETQYF.